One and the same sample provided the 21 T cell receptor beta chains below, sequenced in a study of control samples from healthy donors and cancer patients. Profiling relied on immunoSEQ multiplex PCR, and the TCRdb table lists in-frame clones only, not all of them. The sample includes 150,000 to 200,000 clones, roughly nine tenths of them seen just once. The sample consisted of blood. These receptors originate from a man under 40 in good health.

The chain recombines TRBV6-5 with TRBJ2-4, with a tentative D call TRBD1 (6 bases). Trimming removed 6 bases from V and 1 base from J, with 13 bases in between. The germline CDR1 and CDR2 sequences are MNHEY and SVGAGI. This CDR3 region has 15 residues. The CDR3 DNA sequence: TGTGCCAGCAGCCCCAGGGGACCGGCCAAAAACATTCAGTACTTC. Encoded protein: CASSPRGPAKNIQYF.

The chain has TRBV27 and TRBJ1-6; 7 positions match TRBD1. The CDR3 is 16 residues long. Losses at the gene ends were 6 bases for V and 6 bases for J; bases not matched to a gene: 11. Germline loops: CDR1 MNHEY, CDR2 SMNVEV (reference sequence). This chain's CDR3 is CASSELDRVINSPLHF. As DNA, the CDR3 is TGTGCCAGCAGCGAACTAGACAGGGTTATTAATTCACCCCTCCACTTT.

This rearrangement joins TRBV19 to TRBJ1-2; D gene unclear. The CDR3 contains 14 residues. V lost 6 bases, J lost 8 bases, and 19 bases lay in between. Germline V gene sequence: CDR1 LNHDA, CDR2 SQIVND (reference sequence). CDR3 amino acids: CASSPGLPSRGYTF. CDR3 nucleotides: TGTGCCAGTAGCCCCGGACTCCCGAGTCGAGGCTACACCTTC.

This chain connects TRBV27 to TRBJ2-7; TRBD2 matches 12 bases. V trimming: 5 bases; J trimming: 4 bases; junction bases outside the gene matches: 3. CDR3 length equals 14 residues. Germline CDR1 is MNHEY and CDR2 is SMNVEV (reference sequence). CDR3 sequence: CASSPGTSGYEQYF. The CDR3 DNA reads TGTGCCAGCAGTCCAGGGACTAGCGGGTACGAGCAGTACTTC.

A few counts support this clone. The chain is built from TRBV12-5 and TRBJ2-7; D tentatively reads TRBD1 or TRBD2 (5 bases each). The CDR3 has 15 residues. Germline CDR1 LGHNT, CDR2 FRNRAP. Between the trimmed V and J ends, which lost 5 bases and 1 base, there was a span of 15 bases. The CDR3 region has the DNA TGTGCTAGTGGTGAATATCCGGGACGGTCCTACGAGCAGTACTTC. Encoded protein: CASGEYPGRSYEQYF.

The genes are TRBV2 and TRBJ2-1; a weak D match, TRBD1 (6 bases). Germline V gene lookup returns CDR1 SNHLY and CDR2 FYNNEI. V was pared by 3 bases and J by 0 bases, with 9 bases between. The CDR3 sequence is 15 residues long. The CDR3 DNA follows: TGTGCCAGCAGTGAGGACAGAAGCTCCTACAATGAGCAGTTCTTC. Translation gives CASSEDRSSYNEQFF.

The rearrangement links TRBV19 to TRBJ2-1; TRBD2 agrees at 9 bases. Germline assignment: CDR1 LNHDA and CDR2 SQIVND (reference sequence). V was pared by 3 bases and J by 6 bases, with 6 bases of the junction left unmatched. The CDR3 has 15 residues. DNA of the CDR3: TGTGCCAGTAGTATTGTCCTAGCGGGGCCCAATGAGCAGTTCTTC. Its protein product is CASSIVLAGPNEQFF.

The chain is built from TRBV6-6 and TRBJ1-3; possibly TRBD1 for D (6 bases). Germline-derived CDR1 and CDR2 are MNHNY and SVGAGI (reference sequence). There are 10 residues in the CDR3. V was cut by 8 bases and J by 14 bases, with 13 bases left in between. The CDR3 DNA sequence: TGTGCCAGCGGGGGGACATCTTTATATTTT. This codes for CASGGTSLYF.

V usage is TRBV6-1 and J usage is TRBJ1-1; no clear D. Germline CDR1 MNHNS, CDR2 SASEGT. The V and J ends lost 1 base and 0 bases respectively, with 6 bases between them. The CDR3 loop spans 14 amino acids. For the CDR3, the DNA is TGTGCCAGCAGTGAAGGGACGGTGAACACTGAAGCTTTCTTT. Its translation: CASSEGTVNTEAFF.

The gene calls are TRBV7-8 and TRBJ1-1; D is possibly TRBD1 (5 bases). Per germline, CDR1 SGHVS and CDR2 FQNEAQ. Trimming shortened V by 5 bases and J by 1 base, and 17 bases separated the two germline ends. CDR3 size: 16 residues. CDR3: CASSGRPGGTNTEAFF. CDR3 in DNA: TGTGCCAGCAGCGGACGTCCCGGGGGAACGAACACTGAAGCTTTCTTT.

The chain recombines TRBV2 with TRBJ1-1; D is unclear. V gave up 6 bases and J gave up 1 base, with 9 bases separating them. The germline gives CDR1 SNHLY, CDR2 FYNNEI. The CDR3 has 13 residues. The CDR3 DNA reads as TGTGCCAGCAGAAGACGTTCGAACACTGAAGCTTTCTTT. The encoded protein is CASRRRSNTEAFF.

CDR3 nucleotide sequence: TGTGCCAGCAGCTCACTAGCGGGGGGGAACGAGCAGTACTTC. Protein: CASSSLAGGNEQYF. The chain links TRBV3-1 (or the pseudogene TRBV3-2) to TRBJ2-7; 13 positions match TRBD2. CDR3 size: 14 residues. The junction had 3 bases not matched to a gene; V was cut back by 5 bases and J by 5 bases. Germline V lookup: CDR1 LGHDT, CDR2 YNNKEL (reference sequence).

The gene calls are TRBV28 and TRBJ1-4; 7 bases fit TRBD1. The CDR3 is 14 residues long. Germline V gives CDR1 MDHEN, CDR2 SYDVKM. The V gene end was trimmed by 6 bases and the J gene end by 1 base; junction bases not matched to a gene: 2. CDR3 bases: TGTGCCAGCAGCCGACAGGGAACTAATGAAAAACTGTTTTTT. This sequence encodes CASSRQGTNEKLFF.

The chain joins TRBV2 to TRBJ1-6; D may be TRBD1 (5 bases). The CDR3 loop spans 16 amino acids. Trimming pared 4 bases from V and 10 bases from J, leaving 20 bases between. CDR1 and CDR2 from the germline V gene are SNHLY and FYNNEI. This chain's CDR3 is CASSGAGVELRSPLHF. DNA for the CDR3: TGTGCCAGCAGTGGGGCGGGGGTCGAGTTGAGATCACCCCTCCACTTT. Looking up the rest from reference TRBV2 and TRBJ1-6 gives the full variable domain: EPEVTQTPSHQVTQMGQEVILRCVPISNHLYFYWYRQILGQKVEFLVSFYNNEISEKSEIFDDQFSVERPDGSNFTLKIRSTKLEDSAMYFCASSGAGVELRSPLHFGNGTRLTVT.

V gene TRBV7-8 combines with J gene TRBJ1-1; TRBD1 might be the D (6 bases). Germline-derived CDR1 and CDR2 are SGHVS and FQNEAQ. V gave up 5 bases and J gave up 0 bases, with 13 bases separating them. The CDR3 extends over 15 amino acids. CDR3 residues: CASSIRTALNTEAFF. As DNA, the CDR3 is TGTGCCAGCAGCATAAGGACAGCCTTGAACACTGAAGCTTTCTTT.

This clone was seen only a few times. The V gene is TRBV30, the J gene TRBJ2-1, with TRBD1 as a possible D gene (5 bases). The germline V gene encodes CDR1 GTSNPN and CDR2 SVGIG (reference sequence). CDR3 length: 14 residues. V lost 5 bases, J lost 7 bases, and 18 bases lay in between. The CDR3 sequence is CAWGSSSGMNEQFF. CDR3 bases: TGTGCCTGGGGTTCCTCTTCAGGGATGAATGAGCAGTTCTTC.

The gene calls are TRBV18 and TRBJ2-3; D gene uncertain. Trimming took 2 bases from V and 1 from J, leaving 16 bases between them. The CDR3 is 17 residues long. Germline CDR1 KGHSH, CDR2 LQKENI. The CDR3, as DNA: TGTGCCAGCTCACCAAAGTCTAAGCTTCGGGGCACAGATACGCAGTATTTT. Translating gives CASSPKSKLRGTDTQYF.

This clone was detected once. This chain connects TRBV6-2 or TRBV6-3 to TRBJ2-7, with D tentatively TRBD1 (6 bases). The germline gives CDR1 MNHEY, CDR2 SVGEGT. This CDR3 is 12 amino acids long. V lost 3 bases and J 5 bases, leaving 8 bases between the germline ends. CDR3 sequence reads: CASSYGGHEQYF. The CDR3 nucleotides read TGTGCCAGCAGTTATGGGGGCCACGAGCAGTACTTC.

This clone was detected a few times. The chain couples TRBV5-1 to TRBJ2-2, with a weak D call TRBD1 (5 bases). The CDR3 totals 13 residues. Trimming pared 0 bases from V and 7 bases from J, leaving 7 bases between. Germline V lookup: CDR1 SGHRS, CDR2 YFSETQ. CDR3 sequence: CASSLVQGGELFF. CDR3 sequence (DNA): TGCGCCAGCAGCTTGGTGCAGGGCGGGGAGCTGTTTTTT.

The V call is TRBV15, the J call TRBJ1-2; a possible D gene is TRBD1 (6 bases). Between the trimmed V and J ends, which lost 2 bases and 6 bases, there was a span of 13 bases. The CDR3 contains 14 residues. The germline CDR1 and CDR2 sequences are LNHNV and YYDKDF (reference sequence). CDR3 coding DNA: TGTGCCACCAGCAGAAACTGGGGGCAAGATGGCTACACCTTC. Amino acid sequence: CATSRNWGQDGYTF. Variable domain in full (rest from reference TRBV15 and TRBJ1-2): DAMVIQNPRYQVTQFGKPVTLSCSQTLNHNVMYWYQQKSSQAPKLLFHYYDKDFNNEADTPDNFQSRRPNTSFCFLDIRSPGLGDTAMYLCATSRNWGQDGYTFGSGTRLTVV.

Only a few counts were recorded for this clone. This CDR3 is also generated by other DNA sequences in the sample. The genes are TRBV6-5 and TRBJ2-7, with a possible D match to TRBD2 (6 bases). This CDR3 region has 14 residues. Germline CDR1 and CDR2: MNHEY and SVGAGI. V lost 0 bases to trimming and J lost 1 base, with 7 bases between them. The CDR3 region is CASSYSGRSYEQYF. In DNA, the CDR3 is TGTGCCAGCAGTTACTCGGGGAGGTCCTACGAGCAGTACTTC.